This TCR beta chain appears in the sequencing data of a study of breast tumors, draining lymph nodes, adjacent tissues. Findings and caveats of the study: Luminal-like breast cancer showed significantly greater tumor-nontumor repertoire similarity than basal-like breast cancer did.

The CDR3 is 13 amino acids. CDR1 is MNHEY, CDR2 SVGAGI, per germline. Using its own MiXCR run on the multiplex PCR reads, TCRdb lists one record per CDR3 protein. The sample has 270,000 or so distinct CDR3 sequences, about 33% seen once. Comments on this clonotype: What it binds is unknown. A far larger clone differs by one base, so this is likely a read error.

Breast cancer patients provided tissue from their axillary draining lymph nodes. The source material was axillary lymph node tissue. The TCR sequence derives from a female donor with breast cancer. Some clones in this sample may be carry-over from other donors' samples. The chain links TRBV6-5 to TRBJ2-7; D uncertain. The CDR3 is CASSYSGSYERYF. CDR3 DNA sequence: TGTGCCAGCAGTTATTCCGGATCCTACGAGCGGTACTTC.